This T cell receptor beta chain was profiled in a study of OX40 agonist ivuxolimab in advanced cancers. Study context: The study gave patients intravenous ivuxolimab at 0.01 to 10 mg/kg every 2 weeks. Three patients responded partially, comprising one with hepatocellular carcinoma and two with cutaneous melanoma. Study-level points and caveats: There were, on average, more expanded clones in CD8+ T cells than in CD4+.

Notes on this clone: Its antigen is unidentified.

This table comes from immunoSEQ multiplex PCR, and its TCRdb copy is limited to in-frame clones, with some not included. The repertoire consists of 20,000 to 30,000 clones, with roughly three quarters occurring once and the leading ten covering more than 2%. The CDR3 loop spans 15 amino acids. V shed 8 bases and J 6 bases; nucleotides not matched to a gene: 9. In germline, CDR1 is MDHEN, CDR2 SYDVKM. Systemic immunosuppression or autoimmune disease history was grounds to exclude patients. Material: CD4+ or CD8+ T cells sorted from blood, obtained in a trial of the OX40 agonist ivuxolimab. The clonotype originates from an adult with an advanced solid tumor such as melanoma, head and neck, liver or kidney cancer. The V gene is TRBV28, the J gene TRBJ2-1; 11 bases match TRBD2. CDR3 DNA sequence: TGTGCCAGCGCAGTAGCGGGGGGGCTTGTCAATGAGCAGTTCTTC. Its protein is CASAVAGGLVNEQFF.